The 24 T cell receptor beta chains listed next were all sequenced from one sample in a study of identical twins. Each CDR3 protein is one row after TCRdb ran MiXCR on the 5' RACE reads. The top ten hold about 7.1% of the sample, which has under 350,000 distinct CDR3 sequences, over 8.5% seen once. This same sample was also taken into another study, of yellow fever vaccine responses in identical twins.

Input material: CD8+ T cells sorted from blood. The receptors originated from a woman aged 18 to 35 in good health.

This clonotype was observed at least ten times. The J gene is TRBJ2-5, the V gene TRBV7-9; D gene unclear. V was trimmed by 3 bases and J by 5 bases, leaving 7 bases between them. CDR1 is SEHNR and CDR2 is FQNEAQ in the germline V gene (reference sequence). The CDR3 runs to 12 residues. In nucleotides, the CDR3 is TGTGCCAGCAGCTTCGACGGGGAGACCCAGTACTTC. Its protein is CASSFDGETQYF. Together with reference TRBV7-9 and TRBJ2-5, the CDR3 gives the full variable domain: DTGVSQNPRHKITKRGQNVTFRCDPISEHNRLYWYRQTLGQGPEFLTYFQNEAQLEKSRLLSDRFSAERPKGSFSTLEIQRTEQGDSAMYLCASSFDGETQYFGPGTRLLVL.

The chain is built from TRBV24-1 and TRBJ2-1; D unclear. Trimming took off 3 bases at V and 2 bases at J, with 16 bases between the two ends. The CDR3 sequence is 17 residues long. CDR1 is KGHDR and CDR2 is SFDVKD in the germline V gene. The CDR3 loop reads CATSDQANLGAYNEQFF. In DNA, the CDR3 is TGTGCCACCAGTGATCAAGCAAACCTTGGGGCCTACAATGAGCAGTTCTTC.

The V and J genes are TRBV7-9 and TRBJ2-3; 7 nucleotides align to TRBD1. Per germline, CDR1 SEHNR and CDR2 FQNEAQ (reference sequence). This CDR3 comprises 16 residues. V lost 4 bases and J lost 4; bases outside the gene matches: 11. The CDR3 sequence is CASSSPQTGTPDTQYF. The DNA of the CDR3 is TGTGCCAGCAGCTCCCCCCAGACAGGGACCCCAGATACGCAGTATTTT.

In its sample, this clonotype was seen many times. V gene TRBV9 combines with J gene TRBJ2-7, with D unclear. The V end lost 4 bases, the J end lost 2 bases, and 13 bases lay between the germline ends. The germline V gene has CDR1 SGDLS and CDR2 YYNGEE. This CDR3 region has 14 residues. The CDR3: CASSPRTAAYEQYF. The CDR3, as DNA: TGTGCCAGCAGCCCCCGGACCGCAGCCTACGAGCAGTACTTC.

This clonotype was detected a few times. V is TRBV4-1 and J is TRBJ1-3; D not resolved. The V end lost 3 bases, the J end lost 0 bases, and 12 bases lay between the germline ends. CDR1 MGHRA and CDR2 YSYEKL come from the germline V gene. The CDR3 length is 16 residues. CDR3 bases: TGCGCCAGCAGCCAGCCGACGAAGAGCTCTGGAAACACCATATATTTT. Its protein product is CASSQPTKSSGNTIYF.

This clonotype was observed a handful of times. The chain joins TRBV27 to TRBJ2-5; D gene uncertain. Germline-derived CDR1 and CDR2 are MNHEY and SMNVEV (reference sequence). The CDR3 runs 12 residues. Trimming left V 6 bases short and J 3 bases short, with 8 bases between. CDR3 protein: CASSRTKETQYF. CDR3 DNA: TGTGCCAGCAGCCGTACGAAAGAGACCCAGTACTTC.

This clonotype was detected a few times. The rearrangement uses TRBV14 and TRBJ1-1; TRBD1 agrees at 7 bases. The junction had 2 bases not matched to a gene; V was cut back by 1 base and J by 0 bases. The CDR3 has 15 residues. CDR1 is SGHDN, CDR2 FVKESK, per germline. CDR3 sequence reads: CASSQGGQMNTEAFF. The CDR3 bases are TGTGCCAGCAGCCAAGGGGGACAGATGAACACTGAAGCTTTCTTT.

The table lists this clonotype with many counts. The chain joins TRBV7-9 to TRBJ2-5, with D perhaps TRBD1 or TRBD2 (5 bases each). V was shortened by 7 bases and J by 1 base, with 16 bases between the two germline ends. The CDR3 totals 15 residues. Germline lookup yields CDR1 SEHNR and CDR2 FQNEAQ (reference sequence). The CDR3 here is CASILPVGGQETQYF. CDR3 nucleotides: TGTGCCAGCATCCTCCCTGTTGGGGGCCAAGAGACCCAGTACTTC.

CDR3 DNA sequence: TGTGCCAGCAGTTTCTTGCGGGAGGTTGTCAATGAGCAGTTCTTC. Amino acids: CASSFLREVVNEQFF. This sequence joins TRBV27 and TRBJ2-1, with 8 bases identical to TRBD2. Germline V gene sequence: CDR1 MNHEY, CDR2 SMNVEV (reference sequence). V lost 3 bases to trimming and J lost 6 bases; unmatched junction nucleotides: 7. The CDR3 has 15 amino acids.

This clonotype turned up a few times. The V and J genes are TRBV3-1 and TRBJ2-7; a possible D gene is TRBD2 (5 bases). Between the trimmed V and J ends, which lost 1 base and 5 bases, there was a span of 12 bases. Per germline, CDR1 LGHDT and CDR2 YNNKEL (reference sequence). CDR3 length: 14 amino acids. The DNA of the CDR3 is TGTGCCAGCAGCCAAGTCACTAGGATGGACGAGCAGTACTTC. Amino acid sequence: CASSQVTRMDEQYF.

This clonotype was picked up many times. The V and J genes are TRBV4-3 and TRBJ2-3; D call uncertain. The germline V and J ends were trimmed by 1 base and 6 bases, with 8 bases remaining between them. Germline V gene lookup returns CDR1 LGHNA and CDR2 YSLEER. The CDR3 sequence is 13 residues long. The CDR3 DNA reads TGCGCCAGCAGCCAAGGATATTATGATACGCAGTATTTT. Translated, it gives CASSQGYYDTQYF.

This clonotype appeared many times. The chain combines TRBV5-1 with TRBJ2-7; D unclear. Trimming removed 3 bases at V and 2 bases at J, with 9 bases between. The length of the CDR3 is 13 residues. The germline gives CDR1 SGHRS, CDR2 YFSETQ. CDR3 DNA: TGCGCCAGCAGCTATACTCCGACCTACGAGCAGTACTTC. Protein: CASSYTPTYEQYF.

The rearrangement uses TRBV19 and TRBJ2-1, with 7 positions matching TRBD2. Germline assignment: CDR1 LNHDA and CDR2 SQIVND (reference sequence). The CDR3 contains 11 residues. V lost 9 bases and J lost 8; bases outside the gene matches: 4. This CDR3 reads CASTSDHEQFF. DNA of the CDR3: TGTGCCAGCACTAGCGACCATGAGCAGTTCTTC.

This clonotype showed up just a few times. The V call is TRBV7-8, the J call TRBJ1-6, with 8 bases lining up with TRBD1. The CDR3 sequence is 16 residues long. Germline lookup yields CDR1 SGHVS and CDR2 FQNEAQ. V shed 5 bases and J 7 bases; nucleotides not matched to a gene: 10. The CDR3 reads CASSLRDRLPNSPLHF. In nucleotides, the CDR3 is TGTGCCAGCAGCCTCCGGGACAGGCTGCCAAATTCACCCCTCCACTTT.

This clonotype showed up many times. CDR3: CATGQGARSTDTQYF. CDR3 nucleotides: TGTGCCACCGGACAGGGGGCAAGAAGCACAGATACGCAGTATTTT. The chain links TRBV18 to TRBJ2-3; 11 bases fit TRBD1. The CDR3 is made up of 15 amino acids. Germline V gives CDR1 KGHSH, CDR2 LQKENI. After removal of 10 bases from V and 0 bases from J, the junction contained 6 bases not matched to a gene.

The rearrangement uses TRBV5-1 and TRBJ2-2; D unclear. This CDR3 region has 14 residues. Germline V gene lookup returns CDR1 SGHRS and CDR2 YFSETQ. The V gene lost 0 bases and the J gene lost 7 bases, with 10 bases spanning the gap. The DNA of the CDR3 is TGCGCCAGCAGCTTGGAAGGTCGTGGCGGGGAGCTGTTTTTT. The encoded protein is CASSLEGRGGELFF.

This clonotype has ten or more counts. The rearrangement uses TRBV4-2 and TRBJ2-1; D is unclear. Germline V CDR1 and CDR2: LGHNA, YNFKEQ. This CDR3 spans 12 amino acids. V lost 1 base and J lost 6, with 4 bases in between. CDR3 region: CASSQASNEQFF. The DNA for the CDR3 is TGTGCCAGCAGCCAAGCCAGCAATGAGCAGTTCTTC.

Remarks on this clonotype: At one of its ends the junction is not consistent with the germline gene, which may arise from a read error. The J gene is TRBJ2-1, the V gene TRBV20-1, with 8 bases lining up with TRBD2. CDR1 and CDR2 (germline): DFQATT, SNEGSKA (reference sequence). The CDR3 is 21 residues long. CDR3 sequence (DNA): TGCTGTGCTAGAGTTGTGGAAGCTAGCGGGCAAGATCAAAGCTCCTACAATGAGCAGTTCTTC. It codes for CCARVVEASGQDQSSYNEQFF.

This clonotype was recorded at least ten times. V usage is TRBV5-6 and J usage is TRBJ1-5, with TRBD1 matching over 8 bases. The CDR3 runs to 16 residues. V trimming: 2 bases; J trimming: 2 bases; junction bases outside the gene matches: 6. CDR1 and CDR2 (germline): SGHDT, YYEEEE. The CDR3 protein is CASSLTGGGGNQPQHF. CDR3 nucleotides: TGTGCCAGCAGCTTAACAGGGGGAGGCGGCAATCAGCCCCAGCATTTT. The whole variable domain, filled in from reference TRBV5-6 and TRBJ1-5, reads DAGVTQSPTHLIKTRGQQVTLRCSPKSGHDTVSWYQQALGQGPQFIFQYYEEEERQRGNFPDRFSGHQFPNYSSELNVNALLLGDSALYLCASSLTGGGGNQPQHFGDGTRLSIL.

This clonotype was recorded many times. This chain uses TRBV12-3 or TRBV12-4 with TRBJ2-1; D perhaps matches TRBD2 (5 bases). The CDR3 covers 12 residues. V gave up 7 bases and J gave up 8 bases, with 12 bases separating them. The CDR3 spells CASTEGYDEQFF. For the CDR3, the DNA is TGTGCCAGCACCGAGGGATACGATGAGCAGTTCTTC.

This clonotype came up a few times. V usage is TRBV7-9 and J usage is TRBJ2-7; D may match TRBD1 or TRBD2 (5 bases each). Germline CDR1 and CDR2: SEHNR and FQNEAQ (reference sequence). The CDR3 runs 13 residues. V was cut by 2 bases and J by 6 bases, with 11 bases left in between. CDR3: CASSLIGAGEQYF. CDR3 DNA: TGTGCCAGCAGCTTAATCGGGGCCGGCGAGCAGTACTTC.

This clonotype was observed at least ten times. The CDR3 region is CSARGMGGDTDTQYF. The CDR3 DNA follows: TGCAGTGCTAGAGGAATGGGGGGGGACACAGATACGCAGTATTTT. V and J are TRBV20-1 and TRBJ2-3, with TRBD2 identical over 7 bases. V gave up 1 base and J gave up 2 bases; unmatched junction bases: 6. Germline V gene sequence: CDR1 DFQATT, CDR2 SNEGSKA (reference sequence). The CDR3 runs to 15 residues.

J is TRBJ2-7 and V is TRBV5-1, with D uncertain. CDR1 and CDR2 (germline): SGHRS, YFSETQ. CDR3 length: 13 residues. Deletions cut 4 bases from V and 0 bases from J, with 8 bases between. The CDR3 here is CASSGWSSYEQYF. CDR3 nucleotide sequence: TGCGCCAGCAGCGGGTGGAGCTCCTACGAGCAGTACTTC.

V and J are TRBV7-9 and TRBJ2-5; 7 bases align to TRBD2. Trimming removed 5 bases from V and 2 bases from J; junction bases left unmatched: 14. The V gene's germline CDR1 is SEHNR and CDR2 FQNEAQ (reference sequence). The CDR3 covers 17 residues. CDR3 nucleotide sequence: TGTGCCAGCAGCCCAGCGGGCTCTAGCGGATGGCAAGAGACCCAGTACTTC. Translated: CASSPAGSSGWQETQYF.